This TCR beta chain came from a study of control samples from healthy donors and cancer patients (dated by TCRdb to between 2020 and 2021). Deletion took 0 bases off V and 2 bases off J, with a span of 4 bases between the germline ends. The CDR3 sequence holds 13 residues, the cysteine and phenylalanine included. Kept here is only the CDR3 DNA, which spans 39 bases and is read in frame from base 1. From a lookup of the germline V gene, CDR1 and CDR2 are SGHRS and YFSETQ. Library prep was done by the immunoSEQ multiplex PCR assay. TCRdb re-hosts the immuneACCESS table, in-frame sequences only. Its copies lack some clones; in the studies checked, an unresolved V gene accounts for under half of them, and the cause for the rest is not known. Within this sample are tens of thousands of clones, with around 79% of them counted one time only. The ten largest clonotypes hold less than 25% of the sample. Comment on this clone: There is no known antigen for this receptor. Base qualities were left out, and no much larger clone turns up one base away.

The receptor's source is a man aged 55 to 69 with head and neck cancer. The rearrangement combines TRBV5-1 with TRBJ2-3; the D gene cannot be named for sure. What was sequenced was PBMCs. The sequenced DNA: TGCGCCAGCAGCTTGGGGAACACAGATACGCAGTATTTT. Translated, it reads CASSLGNTDTQYF.